This TCR beta chain was captured by sequencing in a study of T cells in women clearing cervical HPV infection. The overall study: Case blood drawn at lesion detection; control blood after infection cleared. Whole-study results and caveats: Richness plus V gene abundances separated cases from controls with AUC about 0.8.

Losses at the gene ends were 1 base for V and 6 bases for J; bases not matched to a gene: 6. Germline V gene data show CDR1 as DFQATT and CDR2 as SNEGSKA (reference sequence). There are 15 residues in the CDR3. As regards this clone: The antigen remains unidentified. The observed sequence ends 3 residues before the CDR3 terminus, with the missing tail filled in from the germline J gene.

Assay used: immunoSEQ multiplex PCR; TCRdb lists only in-frame clones, some missing. This sample's table reports some 24,000 clones. The source of this sequence is a woman between 18 and 69 years old with a cervical HPV16 infection that either progressed to CIN3+ or cleared (not recorded which). The material sequenced was blood buffy coat. The chain uses TRBV20-1 and TRBJ1-6; TRBD1 agrees at 7 bases. The sequenced CDR3 bases are TGCAGTGCTAGAGGGACAGGATTCGTTAATTCACCC. Its protein is CSARGTGFVNSP. The full CDR3 sequence reads CSARGTGFVNSPLHF.